A single sample is the source of the 19 T cell receptor beta chains below, sequenced in a study of shared clonotypes between healthy human individuals. Some clones are missing from TCRdb's copy, which holds only in-frame ones; the method was immunoSEQ multiplex PCR. The sample includes 2 million to 3 million clones, roughly 93% of them seen just once. The sample was naive CD4+ T cells from PBMCs. The subset: CD45RA+ positively selected. Receptors were obtained from a man aged 18 to 29 in good health. Some clones in this sample may be carry-over from other donors' samples.

Of note for this clone: Within the sample, other DNA sequences also encode this same CDR3. This rearrangement joins TRBV9 to TRBJ1-3; tentatively, D is TRBD1 (6 bases). V was trimmed by 0 bases and J by 2 bases, leaving 9 bases between them. This CDR3 contains 15 residues. Germline V CDR1 and CDR2: SGDLS, YYNGEE. The CDR3 nucleotides read TGTGCCAGCAGCGTAGTACCAGGGGCTGGAAACACCATATATTTT. It yields the protein CASSVVPGAGNTIYF.

V gene TRBV11-2 combines with J gene TRBJ2-3; 9 bases match TRBD1. The CDR3 has 15 residues. Germline values: CDR1 SGHAT, CDR2 FQNNGV. V lost 4 bases and J lost 3; bases outside the gene matches: 5. The CDR3 DNA follows: TGTGCCAGCAGCTCGGGACAGGGAGTGACAGATACGCAGTATTTT. This encodes CASSSGQGVTDTQYF.

The chain has TRBV29-1 and TRBJ2-5; TRBD2 agrees at 8 bases. The CDR3 loop spans 12 amino acids. Germline CDR1 is SQVTM and CDR2 is ANQGSEA. J was trimmed by 10 bases and V by 4 bases; bases with no gene match: 8. CDR3 DNA: TGCAGCGTTGCGGAGGGTGCGGGGGGCCAGTACTTC. Amino acid sequence: CSVAEGAGGQYF.

The chain employs TRBV6-5 and TRBJ1-4; TRBD1 might be the D (5 bases). Per the germline V gene, CDR1 is MNHEY and CDR2 is SVGAGI. The V gene lost 1 base and the J gene lost 12 bases, with 12 bases spanning the gap. This CDR3 comprises 13 residues. The DNA for the CDR3 is TGTGCCAGCAGTTACTTAGATGGGGGAGAACTGTTTTTT. It translates to CASSYLDGGELFF.

Of note for this clone: Other DNA sequences in this sample translate to the same CDR3. V is TRBV7-2 and J is TRBJ2-7, with 7 bases that match TRBD2. The V gene's germline CDR1 is SGHTA and CDR2 FQGNSA. J gave up 2 bases and V 5 bases, and 6 bases lay outside the gene matches. The CDR3 has 14 amino acids. CDR3 region: CASSPREGPYEQYF. CDR3 nucleotides: TGTGCCAGCAGCCCGAGGGAGGGCCCCTACGAGCAGTACTTC.

CDR3 DNA sequence: TGTGCCAGCAGTTTCCTTGATATCAATGAGCAGTTCTTC. This translates into CASSFLDINEQFF. The rearrangement joins TRBV27 to TRBJ2-1; the D is unclear. The V gene lost 3 bases and the J gene lost 6 bases, with 9 bases spanning the gap. The germline gives CDR1 MNHEY, CDR2 SMNVEV (reference sequence). This CDR3 has 13 residues.

This sequence joins TRBV4-3 and TRBJ1-4; 8 positions match TRBD1. The CDR3 loop spans 16 amino acids. Germline V gene lookup returns CDR1 LGHNA and CDR2 YSLEER. Trimming at V came to 1 base and at J to 8 bases, leaving 9 bases not matched to a gene. For the CDR3, the DNA is TGCGCCAGCAGCCAAGGGCCGAGGACAGGGAACGAAAAACTGTTTTTT. Translated, it gives CASSQGPRTGNEKLFF.

V is TRBV7-9 and J is TRBJ1-1; D is ambiguous. The germline gives CDR1 SEHNR, CDR2 FQNEAQ (reference sequence). CDR3 size: 15 residues. V lost 5 bases to trimming and J lost 0 bases, with 13 bases between them. The CDR3 protein is CASSRRLVMNTEAFF. As DNA, the CDR3 is TGTGCCAGCAGCCGTAGACTGGTCATGAACACTGAAGCTTTCTTT.

This rearrangement joins TRBV2 to TRBJ2-6, with D unclear. The germline gives CDR1 SNHLY, CDR2 FYNNEI. CDR3 size: 15 residues. Trimming stripped 5 bases from V and 2 bases from J, with 10 bases between. CDR3 nucleotides: TGTGCCAGCAGTCCCACCCGGACTGGGGCCAACGTCCTGACTTTC. It is translated as CASSPTRTGANVLTF.

With respect to this clone: Distinct nucleotide sequences in the sample also encode this CDR3. The rearrangement joins TRBV18 to TRBJ1-4; a possible D gene is TRBD1 (5 bases). CDR1 KGHSH and CDR2 LQKENI come from the germline V gene. The CDR3 runs 14 residues. Trimming removed 2 bases from V and 1 base from J, with 5 bases in between. The CDR3 reads CASSPTGTNEKLFF. The CDR3 region has the DNA TGTGCCAGCTCACCAACAGGAACTAATGAAAAACTGTTTTTT.

This chain connects TRBV6-6 to TRBJ2-2; 8 bases match TRBD2. There are 15 residues in the CDR3. The trim removed 6 bases at V and 3 bases at J, leaving 6 bases unmatched. Germline CDR1 is MNHNY and CDR2 is SVGAGI (reference sequence). As DNA, the CDR3 is TGTGCCAGCAGCCGGACTAGCCGGGACACCGGGGAGCTGTTTTTT. Translating gives CASSRTSRDTGELFF.

The chain couples TRBV27 to TRBJ1-5; D is ambiguous. Trimming removed 4 bases at V and 2 bases at J, with 12 bases between. From germline, CDR1 is MNHEY and CDR2 SMNVEV (reference sequence). The CDR3 is 15 residues long. CDR3 in DNA: TGTGCCAGCAGTTCTCAGGCTGTAGGCAATCAGCCCCAGCATTTT. Protein sequence: CASSSQAVGNQPQHF.

Concerning this clone itself: The sample has other DNA sequences that encode this CDR3 too. As DNA, the CDR3 is TGCGCCAGCAGCTTGGTTCAGGGGAACACTGAAGCTTTCTTT. Protein sequence: CASSLVQGNTEAFF. The chain has TRBV5-1 and TRBJ1-1; tentatively, D is TRBD1 (5 bases). Germline V gene lookup returns CDR1 SGHRS and CDR2 YFSETQ. This CDR3 region has 14 residues. Trimming took 0 bases from V and 1 from J, leaving 7 bases between them.

This clone has only one observation. The chain has TRBV19 and TRBJ2-7; D is tentatively TRBD1 or TRBD2 (5 bases each). This CDR3 contains 13 residues. In germline, CDR1 is LNHDA, CDR2 SQIVND (reference sequence). The V end was cut by 2 bases, the J end by 5 bases, with 10 bases between. The CDR3 spells CASSILGVNEQYF. For the CDR3, the DNA is TGTGCCAGTAGTATACTGGGGGTAAACGAGCAGTACTTC. Full variable domain (remainder filled in from reference TRBV19 and TRBJ2-7): DGGITQSPKYLFRKEGQNVTLSCEQNLNHDAMYWYRQDPGQGLRLIYYSQIVNDFQKGDIAEGYSVSREKKESFPLTVTSAQKNPTAFYLCASSILGVNEQYFGPGTRLTVT.

The count of this clone is one. Other DNA sequences in this sample translate to the same CDR3. The rearrangement joins TRBV2 to TRBJ2-5; D may be TRBD2 (6 bases). Trimming took off 2 bases at V and 3 bases at J, with 10 bases between the two ends. The CDR3 runs to 14 residues. CDR1 is SNHLY and CDR2 is FYNNEI in the germline V gene. The CDR3, as DNA: TGTGCCAGCAGTGAAATGACTAGTGAAGAGACCCAGTACTTC. It translates to CASSEMTSEETQYF.

The V gene is TRBV4-1, the J gene TRBJ2-3, with a possible D match to TRBD2 (5 bases). This CDR3 has 16 amino acids. The germline gives CDR1 MGHRA, CDR2 YSYEKL. The ends were cut back, 3 bases at V and 0 bases at J, with 13 bases in the middle. DNA of the CDR3: TGCGCCAGCAGCCATCGCCGGGGAACTAGCACAGATACGCAGTATTTT. It specifies CASSHRRGTSTDTQYF.

The chain links TRBV27 to TRBJ1-5; the D is unclear. The CDR3 consists of 15 residues. Trimming took off 2 bases at V and 1 base at J, with 9 bases between the two ends. Germline CDR1 and CDR2: MNHEY and SMNVEV (reference sequence). This CDR3 is CASSLKGPSNQPQHF. DNA for the CDR3: TGTGCCAGCAGTTTAAAAGGCCCAAGCAATCAGCCCCAGCATTTT.

The chain recombines TRBV9 with TRBJ2-7, with D possibly TRBD1 on 6 matching bases. The V and J ends lost 4 bases and 4 bases respectively, with 18 bases between them. There are 15 residues in the CDR3. The germline V gene has CDR1 SGDLS and CDR2 YYNGEE. The DNA for the CDR3 is TGTGCCAGCAGCCTCGGGGACAAACTCACTTACGAGCAGTACTTC. Encoded protein: CASSLGDKLTYEQYF.

As to this clone: Additional DNA sequences in this sample encode the identical CDR3. The chain is built from TRBV5-4 and TRBJ1-2; D unclear. The CDR3 covers 16 residues. The V gene's germline CDR1 is SGHNT and CDR2 YYREEE (reference sequence). V lost 4 bases, J lost 8 bases, and 24 bases lay in between. CDR3 DNA: TGTGCCAGCAGCCATAAGACGCCCGACCGCGGCCACGGCTACACCTTC. Amino acid sequence: CASSHKTPDRGHGYTF.